This section outlines one TCR beta chain sequence together with its context. There are a few counts of this clone. Its antigen is not yet known. Per-base quality was not reported, and no clone a single base away is much larger than it. The immunoSEQ Assay was the method used to sequence TCRbeta CDR3 regions. After extraction, genomic DNA underwent amplification by bias-controlled multiplex PCR, followed by high-throughput sequencing. The published analysis was carried out like this. To quantify the absolute abundance of each unique TCRbeta CDR3 region, sequences were collapsed and filtered. Usable DNA was measured by amplifying reference genes present in all nucleated cells, and TCRbeta template counts were normalized to that usable DNA to estimate T cell fraction. Repertoire TCRs were annotated as SARS-CoV-2-specific when V gene, CDR3 amino acid sequence and J gene were exactly matched to a known reactive TCR set. MIRA supplied the reference SARS-CoV-2 TCR set, which was filtered for enrichment in COVID-19-positive ImmuneCODE repertoires so that public or cross-reactive TCRs were removed. Using the MIRA antigens, annotated TCRs were further analysed by specific ORF or by position within an ORF. Breadth was defined as annotated unique rearrangements over total unique productive rearrangements; depth was the summed frequency of those rearrangements. Two-sided Wilcoxon rank-sum tests were used to compare TCR breadth between groups. In TCRdb, the immuneACCESS table is reduced to in-frame sequences with V and J assigned. These tables do not hold every clone; where another copy was compared, an unresolved V gene accounts for under half, and the others remain unexplained. The V and J calls and clone size come from that table; D and trimming were worked out from the DNA. Across this sample there are 300,000 to 400,000 clones, with around 89% seen only once. The top ten constitute under 6% of the sample.

The data were obtained in a study of Ad26.COV2.S vaccination and SARS-CoV-2 variants (dated by TCRdb to the early 2020s). With respect to the entire study: Donors in the vaccine arm were drawn from COV1001, a multicentre, randomized, double-blind, placebo-controlled phase I-IIa trial testing Ad26.COV2.S in healthy adults. Dosing of Ad26.COV2.S was intramuscular, at either 5x10^10 or 1x10^11 viral particles, delivered as one shot or as two shots spaced 56 days apart. TCRbeta repertoire sequencing was used to assess the specificity and breadth of SARS-CoV-2-reactive T cell receptors after Ad26.COV2.S vaccination. A total of around 32 samples were included in the TCR-sequenced set, comprising around 19 Ad26.COV2.S vaccine recipients, 5 placebo recipients and 8 SARS-CoV-2 convalescent individuals. Trial participants were randomized into five groups of five: low-dose or high-dose Ad26.COV2.S given once or twice, or placebo on both occasions. Investigators remained blinded to trial group allocation during experiments and outcome assessment. Study-wide conclusions, independent of this receptor: Substantial breadth of spike-specific CD8+ and CD4+ T cell responses was reported after vaccination. The study was not powered to compare responses between vaccine doses or regimens. Comparable non-spike TCR breadth was observed between vaccine and placebo recipients, consistent with only spike being contained in the vaccine. Higher spike-specific TCR breadth was observed in Ad26.COV2.S recipients than in placebo recipients (P = 0.0014). The authors noted that total T cell responses may have been underestimated by the TCR breadth and depth analyses.

The CDR3, from cysteine to phenylalanine, totals 12 residues. The sequence is cut down to CDR3 DNA, 36 bases in frame from base 1. The germline V gene provides CDR1 MDHEN and CDR2 SYDVKM. The V and J ends are trimmed by 2 bases and 2 bases, leaving 4 bases between them. This specimen's treatment or condition label, interpreted: roughly 18 received Ad26.COV2.S at low or high dose, single or two shots; several received placebo; per-sample allocation not given. For vaccine and placebo recipients, repertoires were sequenced using samples collected on day 63 after the first injection. Cohort 1b enrolled 20 to 30 adults aged 18-55 years at a single site in Boston, USA, between 29 July and 7 August 2020. Ad26.COV2.S consisted of a replication-incompetent adenovirus type 26 vector by which a prefusion-stabilized SARS-CoV-2 spike protein from the original Wuhan strain was expressed.

This material consisted of peripheral blood, taken in a trial of Ad26.COV2.S vaccine versus placebo. This receptor was obtained from a person between 18 and 65 years old who received the Ad26.COV2.S COVID-19 vaccine or a placebo. The chain couples TRBV28 to TRBJ2-7, with no D gene named confidently. The DNA reads TGTGCCAGCAGTTTACTGGCCTACGAGCAGTACTTC. Its amino acids are CASSLLAYEQYF. With the rest looked up from the reference TRBV28 and TRBJ2-7 genes rather than sequenced, the full variable domain is DVKVTQSSRYLVKRTGEKVFLECVQDMDHENMFWYRQDPGLGLRLIYFSYDVKMKEKGDIPEGYSVSREKKERFSLILESASTNQTSMYLCASSLLAYEQYFGPGTRLTVT.